Presented here are 14 T cell receptor beta chains from one specimen sequenced in a study of immune reconstitution after stem cell transplant in scleroderma. TCRdb itself ran the RT-PCR reads through MiXCR, one entry per CDR3 protein. The sample includes around 5,000 distinct CDR3 sequences, approximately 8% of them seen just once. Sample acquisition took place before or after autologous hematopoietic stem cell transplantation (not recorded which). The receptors were sampled from a male donor with systemic sclerosis.

By sample share, this clonotype is large (0.1 to 1%). The chain carries TRBV12-2 and TRBJ1-1; the DNA was not used to check the table's D call, TRBD1. TRBV12-2 is a recognized pseudogene. The CDR3 has 16 residues. The CDR3 loop is CASRSRRQGVWTEAFF. DNA for the CDR3: TGTGCAAGTCGCTCAAGGAGACAGGGCGTTTGGACTGAAGCTTTCTTT.

In this sample, this clonotype turned up a few times. The genes are TRBV29-1 and TRBJ2-2; perhaps D is TRBD1 or TRBD2 (5 bases each). The germline V gene has CDR1 SQVTM and CDR2 ANQGSEA. V was cut by 6 bases and J by 3 bases, with 14 bases left in between. This CDR3 spans 14 amino acids. The CDR3 sequence: CSVLGGADTGELFF. CDR3 nucleotide sequence: TGCAGCGTCCTTGGGGGAGCGGACACCGGGGAGCTGTTTTTT.

This clonotype is medium-sized within its sample. A junction end diverges from the germline sequence, so it may reflect a read error. The V call is TRBV29-1, the J call TRBJ2-1, with 11 bases lining up with TRBD2. This CDR3 region has 18 residues. Germline V gene data show CDR1 as SQVTM and CDR2 as ANQGSEA. CDR3 in DNA: TGCAGCGTCGAAGGTGGACTAGCGGGCCCGAGAGGGGGCAATGAGCAGTTCTTC. It encodes CSVEGGLAGPRGGNEQFF.

J is TRBJ2-2 and V is TRBV6-1; a weak D match, TRBD2 (5 bases). In germline, CDR1 is MNHNS, CDR2 SASEGT. This CDR3 spans 15 amino acids. CDR3 sequence (DNA): TGTGCGGGCAGTGAAGGAGAGGGAGTCATCGGGGAGCTGTTTTTT. Translation: CAGSEGEGVIGELFF.

This clonotype was recorded a few times. V usage is TRBV5-1 and J usage is TRBJ1-2; weak D call: TRBD1 (6 bases). CDR3 size: 13 residues. The germline V gene has CDR1 SGHRS and CDR2 YFSETQ. V was shortened by 2 bases and J by 4 bases, with 9 bases between the two germline ends. CDR3 region: CASSLATGYGYTF. As DNA, the CDR3 is TGCGCCAGCAGCTTAGCGACAGGCTATGGCTACACCTTC.

This clonotype was counted only a few times. The rearrangement links TRBV6-1 to TRBJ1-5, with 7 bases aligning to TRBD1. The CDR3 runs 17 residues. Per the germline V gene, CDR1 is MNHNS and CDR2 is SASEGT. V dropped 2 bases and J dropped 10; count of bases not matched to a gene: 17. In DNA, the CDR3 is TGTGCCAGCAGTGAAACATCCCTAGGGACAGCTTTCAAACCCCAGCATTTT. Its translation is CASSETSLGTAFKPQHF.

The rearrangement links TRBV29-1 to TRBJ1-1; 10 bases line up with TRBD1. Per the germline V gene, CDR1 is SQVTM and CDR2 is ANQGSEA. Unmatched junction bases numbered 9, after V lost 2 bases and J lost 0 bases. This CDR3 is built from 17 residues. The chain's CDR3 is CSVERTGGLGVNTEAFF. CDR3 DNA: TGCAGCGTTGAAAGGACAGGGGGTTTAGGTGTGAACACTGAAGCTTTCTTT. The whole variable domain, remainder taken from reference TRBV29-1 and TRBJ1-1, is SAVISQKPSRDICQRGTSLTIQCQVDSQVTMMFWYRQQPGQSLTLIATANQGSEATYESGFVIDKFPISRPNLTFSTLTVSNMSPEDSSIYLCSVERTGGLGVNTEAFFGQGTRLTVV.

This chain connects TRBV7-6 to TRBJ2-5; a possible D gene is TRBD2 (7 bases). Germline values: CDR1 SGHVS, CDR2 FNYEAQ. CDR3 length equals 16 residues. Deletions cut 5 bases from V and 5 bases from J, with 21 bases between. CDR3 in amino acids: CASSAETGGGPETQYF. CDR3 nucleotides: TGTGCCAGCAGCGCGGAGACTGGGGGGGGCCCGGAGACCCAGTACTTC.

This clonotype turned up a few times. J is TRBJ2-5 and V is TRBV20-1, with 8 bases lining up with TRBD1. The germline V gene encodes CDR1 DFQATT and CDR2 SNEGSKA (reference sequence). The CDR3 contains 13 residues. V trimming: 5 bases; J trimming: 5 bases; junction bases outside the gene matches: 7. The CDR3 protein is CSAPTGAGETQYF. DNA of the CDR3: TGCAGTGCTCCGACAGGGGCGGGGGAGACCCAGTACTTC.

Sample share makes this clonotype medium-sized (0.01 to 0.1%). V usage is TRBV20-1 and J usage is TRBJ2-2, with 8 bases matching TRBD2. The J segment lost 1 base and the V segment lost 6 bases, leaving 4 bases of the junction unmatched. Germline CDR1 reads DFQATT; CDR2 reads SNEGSKA (reference sequence). The CDR3 sequence is 14 residues long. The CDR3 region is CSALRGGNTGELFF. The CDR3 nucleotides are TGCAGTGCCCTCCGGGGGGGGAACACCGGGGAGCTGTTTTTT.

J is TRBJ2-1 and V is TRBV5-1; the match to TRBD2 covers 7 bases. This CDR3 is 14 amino acids long. Germline loops: CDR1 SGHRS, CDR2 YFSETQ. J lost 2 bases, V lost 2 bases, and 1 base had no gene match. CDR3 nucleotide sequence: TGCGCCAGCAGCTTACTAGCGACCTACAATGAGCAGTTCTTC. Protein: CASSLLATYNEQFF.

The V and J genes are TRBV5-1 and TRBJ1-1; the D is unclear. The CDR3 spans 13 residues. V was cut by 2 bases and J by 0 bases, with 5 bases left in between. Germline-derived CDR1 and CDR2 are SGHRS and YFSETQ. CDR3 nucleotides: TGCGCCAGCAGCTTTCGGGTGAACACTGAAGCTTTCTTT. This sequence encodes CASSFRVNTEAFF.

V is TRBV21-1 and J is TRBJ2-3; no DNA check was done on the table's D call, TRBD2. TRBV21-1 is designated a pseudogene. The CDR3 runs 17 residues. CDR3 DNA: TGTGCCAGCAGGACCGGGACTAGCGGGCGATCCACAGATACGCAGTATTTT. This gives the protein CASRTGTSGRSTDTQYF.

By share of the sample, this clonotype is medium-sized. CDR3 bases: TGCGCCAGCAGCCAAGACACTAGCGGGTCCTACGAGCAGTACTTC. It is translated as CASSQDTSGSYEQYF. The chain joins TRBV4-3 to TRBJ2-7; 9 nucleotides agree with TRBD2. With V trimmed by 0 bases and J by 1 base, 1 base remained unmatched. Germline CDR1 reads LGHNA; CDR2 reads YSLEER. This CDR3 has 15 amino acids.